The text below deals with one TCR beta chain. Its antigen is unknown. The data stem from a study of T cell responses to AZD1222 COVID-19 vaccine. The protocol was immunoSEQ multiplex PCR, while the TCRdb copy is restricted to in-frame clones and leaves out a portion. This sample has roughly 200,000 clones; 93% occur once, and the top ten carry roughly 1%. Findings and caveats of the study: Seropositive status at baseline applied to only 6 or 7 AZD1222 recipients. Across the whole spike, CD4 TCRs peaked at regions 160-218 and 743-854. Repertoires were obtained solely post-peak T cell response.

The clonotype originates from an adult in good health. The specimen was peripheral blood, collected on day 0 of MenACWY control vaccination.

The CDR3 protein is CASSHAGRGNNQPQHF. The CDR3 DNA follows: TGTGCCAGCAGCCACGCGGGCAGGGGGAACAATCAGCCCCAGCATTTT. V usage is TRBV3-1 (or the pseudogene TRBV3-2) and J usage is TRBJ1-5; 7 bases align to TRBD1. V lost 3 bases, J lost 3 bases, and 8 bases stayed unmatched. CDR3 size: 16 residues. CDR1 and CDR2 (germline): LGHDT, YNNKEL (reference sequence).